One and the same sample provided the 22 T cell receptor beta chains below, sequenced in a study of T cell repertoires in cytomegalovirus infection. TCRdb called the reads again in MiXCR, with one record for every CDR3 protein. The sample has approximately 730,000 distinct CDR3 sequences, roughly 33% seen once. Their antigens remain unidentified. This material consisted of cultured PBMCs, taken from culture after CMV antigen stimulation. All receptors derive from a human donor in good health (CMV status not recorded). Some clones in this sample may be carry-over from other donors' samples.

CDR3 residues: CASSLAVLGNTIYF. The DNA of the CDR3 is TGTGCCAGCAGCTTAGCGGTTTTGGGAAACACCATATATTTT. This chain links TRBV7-6 with TRBJ1-3; D remains ambiguous. With 0 bases removed from V and 4 bases from J, the gap between germline ends came to 7 bases. The CDR3 has 14 residues. From germline, CDR1 is SGHVS and CDR2 FNYEAQ.

This clonotype was observed many times. The rearrangement joins TRBV6-1 to TRBJ2-5; no reliable D call. The V and J ends lost 8 bases and 0 bases respectively, with 7 bases between them. The CDR3 loop spans 12 amino acids. Looked up from germline, CDR1 is MNHNS and CDR2 is SASEGT. The CDR3 bases are TGTGCCAGCGGGGATTACCAAGAGACCCAGTACTTC. Amino acid sequence: CASGDYQETQYF.

This clonotype turned up a few times. This chain joins TRBV2 and TRBJ2-3; D is possibly TRBD2 (6 bases). V was shortened by 6 bases and J by 4 bases, with 11 bases between the two germline ends. CDR1 and CDR2 from the germline V gene are SNHLY and FYNNEI. The CDR3 extends over 13 amino acids. CDR3 DNA: TGTGCCAGCAGGGATCGACTAGCAGATACGCAGTATTTT. Translated, it gives CASRDRLADTQYF.

The chain carries TRBV5-4 and TRBJ2-3; D assignment may be TRBD1 or TRBD2 (5 bases each). The CDR3 totals 16 residues. Germline CDR1 is SGHNT and CDR2 is YYREEE (reference sequence). The V gene lost 2 bases and the J gene lost 2 bases, with 15 bases spanning the gap. This CDR3 reads CASSFMRGGPTDTQYF. As DNA, the CDR3 is TGTGCCAGCAGCTTTATGAGGGGTGGGCCCACAGATACGCAGTATTTT.

The rearrangement uses TRBV4-1 and TRBJ2-7; 9 nucleotides match TRBD2. The trim removed 2 bases at V and 5 bases at J, leaving 7 bases unmatched. Germline loops: CDR1 MGHRA, CDR2 YSYEKL. The CDR3 sequence is 15 residues long. The CDR3 region is CASSQKAGGYHEQYF. CDR3 nucleotides: TGCGCCAGCAGCCAAAAAGCGGGAGGATATCACGAGCAGTACTTC.

The rearrangement uses TRBV6-5 and TRBJ2-7, with 10 bases aligning to TRBD1. V was pared by 2 bases and J by 6 bases, with 4 bases of the junction left unmatched. The CDR3 consists of 14 residues. Germline assignment: CDR1 MNHEY and CDR2 SVGAGI. The CDR3 DNA follows: TGTGCCAGCAGTTACGGGGACAGGGGTGGCGAGCAGTACTTC. Its translation: CASSYGDRGGEQYF.

The CDR3 DNA reads as TGTGCCAGCAGTGATCCCCTGGAGGTGGCTTTCTTT. Its translation: CASSDPLEVAFF. The V call is TRBV6-1, the J call TRBJ1-1; D ambiguous. Germline loops: CDR1 MNHNS, CDR2 SASEGT. The CDR3 is 12 amino acids. Trimming took off 3 bases at V and 11 bases at J, with 13 bases between the two ends.

The V and J genes are TRBV4-3 and TRBJ1-2, with unresolved D. The CDR3 is 13 amino acids. Per the germline V gene, CDR1 is LGHNA and CDR2 is YSLEER. V was pared by 1 base and J by 13 bases, with 16 bases between. The CDR3 DNA sequence: TGCGCCAGCAGCCAAGGTCGGAGGTTAGAGGGCACCTTC. Amino acids: CASSQGRRLEGTF.

This clonotype was seen a handful of times. The V and J genes are TRBV11-2 and TRBJ2-3; the D gene could be TRBD1 or TRBD2 (5 bases each). Trimming removed 2 bases from V and 3 bases from J, with 12 bases in between. The germline V gene encodes CDR1 SGHAT and CDR2 FQNNGV. There are 15 residues in the CDR3. CDR3 protein: CASSLTRGRTDTQYF. The CDR3 DNA follows: TGTGCCAGCAGCTTAACTAGGGGTCGGACAGATACGCAGTATTTT.

The rearrangement links TRBV6-1 to TRBJ2-1; the D gene is possibly TRBD1 (6 bases). The CDR3 contains 18 residues. Trimming removed 6 bases at V and 6 bases at J, with 27 bases between. The germline V gene has CDR1 MNHNS and CDR2 SASEGT. The CDR3 region has the DNA TGTGCCAGCAGATCGCTACAGGGAAAATCCGACCTCGGCAATGAGCAGTTCTTC. It encodes CASRSLQGKSDLGNEQFF.

This clonotype was observed many times. The genes are TRBV7-2 and TRBJ2-3; 9 bases are a match to TRBD2. The CDR3 has 15 residues. Germline trimming cut 1 base from V and 7 bases from J; bases unmatched to any gene: 6. Per germline, CDR1 SGHTA and CDR2 FQGNSA. CDR3 nucleotide sequence: TGTGCCAGCAGCTTAGGCGGGAGGGCATTAAATACGCAGTATTTT. It specifies CASSLGGRALNTQYF.

This clonotype showed up many times. This chain joins TRBV7-7 and TRBJ2-5; no clear D gene. This CDR3 spans 13 amino acids. Germline V gene sequence: CDR1 SSHAT, CDR2 FNYEAQ (reference sequence). The V end was cut by 5 bases, the J end by 0 bases, with 7 bases between. In DNA form, the CDR3 reads TGTGCCAGCAGCGAAGGGTACCAAGAGACCCAGTACTTC. Translating gives CASSEGYQETQYF.

This clonotype was seen ten or more times. The chain is built from TRBV7-2 and TRBJ2-3; the match to TRBD1 covers 8 bases. V lost 4 bases and J lost 1; bases outside the gene matches: 4. The CDR3 contains 15 residues. Germline V CDR1 and CDR2: SGHTA, FQGNSA. The CDR3 spells CASSWGQVGTDTQYF. The CDR3 region has the DNA TGTGCCAGCAGCTGGGGACAGGTGGGCACAGATACGCAGTATTTT.

A few counts support this clonotype. J is TRBJ2-7 and V is TRBV6-1; D ambiguous. This CDR3 comprises 17 residues. Germline CDR1 MNHNS, CDR2 SASEGT. Deletions cut 5 bases from V and 2 bases from J, with 22 bases between. The CDR3 nucleotides are TGTGCCAGCAGTTTTCTATCCCCCCCCGGAGCGACCTACGAGCAGTACTTC. This translates into CASSFLSPPGATYEQYF.

The chain recombines TRBV19 with TRBJ1-5; D possibly corresponds to TRBD1 (5 bases). CDR1 LNHDA and CDR2 SQIVND come from the germline V gene (reference sequence). Trimming pared 2 bases from V and 2 bases from J, leaving 19 bases between. The CDR3 is 18 amino acids. The DNA for the CDR3 is TGTGCCAGTAGTATAACAGGATGGGGACTAGGAGGCAATCAGCCCCAGCATTTT. Its protein product is CASSITGWGLGGNQPQHF.

This clonotype has just a few counts. The gene calls are TRBV29-1 and TRBJ1-5, with 8 bases identical to TRBD1. Germline V lookup: CDR1 SQVTM, CDR2 ANQGSEA. CDR3 length: 14 residues. V gave up 4 bases and J gave up 5 bases; unmatched junction bases: 7. The CDR3 sequence: CSVVAGTGDQPQHF. In nucleotides, the CDR3 is TGCAGCGTTGTTGCCGGGACAGGTGATCAGCCCCAGCATTTT.

This clonotype was observed a few times. V usage is TRBV7-9 and J usage is TRBJ1-3; D is unresolved. This CDR3 is built from 12 residues. Between the trimmed V and J ends, which lost 4 bases and 3 bases, there was a span of 4 bases. In germline, CDR1 is SEHNR, CDR2 FQNEAQ (reference sequence). The CDR3 protein is CASSSVGNTIYF. The CDR3 DNA reads as TGTGCCAGCAGCTCGGTTGGAAACACCATATATTTT.

The chain couples TRBV25-1 to TRBJ1-6; the D gene is possibly TRBD1 (5 bases). The CDR3 covers 16 residues. Germline values: CDR1 MGHDK, CDR2 SYGVNS. V dropped 3 bases and J dropped 7 bases, with 16 bases sitting between them. The chain's CDR3 is CASSEGFQGLNSPLHF. The CDR3 DNA reads TGTGCCAGCAGTGAGGGGTTTCAGGGTTTGAATTCACCCCTCCACTTT.

The rearrangement links TRBV7-6 to TRBJ1-1, with 8 bases that match TRBD1. The CDR3 totals 13 residues. Germline V CDR1 and CDR2: SGHVS, FNYEAQ. Trimming cost V 5 bases and J 6 bases; bases outside gene matches: 5. CDR3 bases: TGTGCCAGCAGCCGGGACAGGTTCGCTGAAGCTTTCTTT. The encoded protein is CASSRDRFAEAFF. The whole variable domain, remainder taken from reference TRBV7-6 and TRBJ1-1, is GAGVSQSPRYKVTKRGQDVALRCDPISGHVSLYWYRQALGQGPEFLTYFNYEAQQDKSGLPNDRFSAERPEGSISTLTIQRTEQRDSAMYRCASSRDRFAEAFFGQGTRLTVV.

The chain combines TRBV7-9 with TRBJ1-2; D is possibly TRBD1 (5 bases). Per germline, CDR1 SEHNR and CDR2 FQNEAQ (reference sequence). This CDR3 is built from 14 residues. Deletions cut 3 bases from V and 2 bases from J, with 10 bases between. DNA of the CDR3: TGTGCCAGCAGCTTTTGGACACCCAACTATGGCTACACCTTC. As protein: CASSFWTPNYGYTF.

The J gene is TRBJ1-3, the V gene TRBV28, with D hard to call. The ends were cut back, 2 bases at V and 4 bases at J, with 9 bases in the middle. CDR1 is MDHEN, CDR2 SYDVKM, per germline. This CDR3 contains 14 residues. CDR3 sequence reads: CASSLRMSGNTIYF. CDR3 nucleotides: TGTGCCAGCAGTTTACGAATGTCGGGAAACACCATATATTTT.

This clonotype has only a few counts. The CDR3 DNA reads as TGTGCCAGCAGCCAAGGCAACGGACCACCGGTGGAGACCCAGTACTTC. It translates to CASSQGNGPPVETQYF. This rearrangement joins TRBV4-2 to TRBJ2-5; no clear D. CDR1 and CDR2 (germline): LGHNA, YNFKEQ. V lost 1 base to trimming and J lost 5 bases, with 17 bases between them. This CDR3 is built from 16 residues.